This T cell receptor beta chain was sequenced in a study of blood T cell repertoires in COVID-19. Across the study: COVID-19 samples collected from the United States, Italy and Spain covered acute and convalescent phases. PBMCs, B-cell-depleted T cells, or T cells were the source of the cDNA or gDNA that made up the material.

Seattle's cohort entered during active infection and was followed longitudinally. Per the authors' pipeline: The authors estimated nucleated cell counts from reference gene primer amplification. TCRdb's table, derived via immunoSEQ multiplex PCR, lists solely in-frame clones and lacks some. From that table come the V and J calls and clone size; the DNA was used to work out D and trimming. The repertoire holds about 230,000 clones, with over 75% as singletons. This receptor was identified in a man aged 45-60 years with COVID-19, enrolled during active disease. Sequencing was performed on peripheral blood.

CDR3: CASSPRQYSNQPQHF. The CDR3 bases are TGTGCCAGCTCACCAAGACAGTATAGCAATCAGCCCCAGCATTTT. The J gene is TRBJ1-5, the V gene TRBV18; D is perhaps TRBD1 (5 bases). Trimming cost V 2 bases and J 0 bases, with 8 bases left between them. CDR1 is KGHSH, CDR2 LQKENI, per germline. The CDR3 sequence is 15 residues long.